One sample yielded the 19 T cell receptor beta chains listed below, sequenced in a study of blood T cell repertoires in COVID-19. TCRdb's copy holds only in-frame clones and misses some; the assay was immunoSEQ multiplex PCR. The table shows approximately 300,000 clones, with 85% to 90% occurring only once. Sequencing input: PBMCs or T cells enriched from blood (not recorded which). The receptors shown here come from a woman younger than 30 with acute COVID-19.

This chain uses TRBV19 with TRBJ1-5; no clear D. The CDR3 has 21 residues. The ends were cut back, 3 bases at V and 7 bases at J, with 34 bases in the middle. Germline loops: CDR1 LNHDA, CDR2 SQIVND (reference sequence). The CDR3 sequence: CASSIRRRGTSKFGSEQPQHF. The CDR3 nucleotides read TGTGCCAGTAGTATCCGACGTAGAGGCACCTCCAAATTTGGCTCGGAACAGCCCCAGCATTTT.

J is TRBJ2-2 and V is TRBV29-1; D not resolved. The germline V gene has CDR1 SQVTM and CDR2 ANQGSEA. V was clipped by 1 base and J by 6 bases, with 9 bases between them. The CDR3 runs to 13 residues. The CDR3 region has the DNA TGCAGCGTTGAAGGTGTAATCTCCGGGGAGCTGTTTTTT. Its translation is CSVEGVISGELFF.

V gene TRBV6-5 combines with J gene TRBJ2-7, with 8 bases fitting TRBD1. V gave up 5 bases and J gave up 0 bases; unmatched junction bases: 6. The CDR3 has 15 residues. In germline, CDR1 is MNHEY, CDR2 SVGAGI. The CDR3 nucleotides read TGTGCCAGCAGTCCTTCGACAGGGGTCTCCTACGAGCAGTACTTC. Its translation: CASSPSTGVSYEQYF.

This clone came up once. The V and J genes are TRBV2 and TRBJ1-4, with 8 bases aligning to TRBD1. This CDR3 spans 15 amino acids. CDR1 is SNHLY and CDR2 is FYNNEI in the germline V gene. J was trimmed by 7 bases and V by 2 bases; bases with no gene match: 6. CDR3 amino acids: CASSEWQGAFEKLFF. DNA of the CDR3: TGTGCCAGCAGTGAATGGCAGGGGGCTTTTGAAAAACTGTTTTTT.

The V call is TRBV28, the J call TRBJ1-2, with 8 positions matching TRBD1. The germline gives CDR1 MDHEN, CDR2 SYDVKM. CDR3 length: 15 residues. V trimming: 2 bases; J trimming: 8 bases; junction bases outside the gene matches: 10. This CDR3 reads CASSLAPGQGRGYTF. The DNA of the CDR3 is TGTGCCAGCAGTTTAGCCCCTGGACAGGGTCGGGGCTACACCTTC.

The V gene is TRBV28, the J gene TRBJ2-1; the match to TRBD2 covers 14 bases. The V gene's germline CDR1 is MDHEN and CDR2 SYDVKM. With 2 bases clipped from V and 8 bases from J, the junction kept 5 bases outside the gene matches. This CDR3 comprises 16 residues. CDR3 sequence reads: CASSLGTSGSYDEQFF. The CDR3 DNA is TGTGCCAGCAGTTTAGGGACTAGCGGGAGTTACGATGAGCAGTTCTTC.

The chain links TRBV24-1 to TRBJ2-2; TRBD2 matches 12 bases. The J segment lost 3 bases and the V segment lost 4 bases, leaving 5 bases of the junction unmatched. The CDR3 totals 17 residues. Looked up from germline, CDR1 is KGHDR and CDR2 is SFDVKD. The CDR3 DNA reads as TGTGCCACCAGTGACCTGACTAGCGGGAGTCACACCGGGGAGCTGTTTTTT. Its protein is CATSDLTSGSHTGELFF.

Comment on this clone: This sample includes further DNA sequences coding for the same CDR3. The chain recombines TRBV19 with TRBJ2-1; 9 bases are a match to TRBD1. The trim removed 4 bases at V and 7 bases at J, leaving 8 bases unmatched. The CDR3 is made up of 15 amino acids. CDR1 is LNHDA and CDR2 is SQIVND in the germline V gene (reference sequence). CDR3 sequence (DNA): TGTGCCAGTAGTACACCGGGACAGGGCGGGAATGAGCAGTTCTTC. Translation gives CASSTPGQGGNEQFF.

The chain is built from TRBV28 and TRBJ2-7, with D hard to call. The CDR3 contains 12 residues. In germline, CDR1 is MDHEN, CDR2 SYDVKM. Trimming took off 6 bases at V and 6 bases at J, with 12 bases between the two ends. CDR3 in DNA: TGTGCCAGCAGCCGATACAGCCTCGAGCAGTACTTC. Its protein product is CASSRYSLEQYF.

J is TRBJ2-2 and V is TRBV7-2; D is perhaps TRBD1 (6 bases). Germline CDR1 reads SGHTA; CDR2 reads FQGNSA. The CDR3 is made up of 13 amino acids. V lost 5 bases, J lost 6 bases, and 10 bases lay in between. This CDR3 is CASSPWTAGELFF. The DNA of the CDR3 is TGTGCCAGCAGCCCGTGGACAGCCGGGGAGCTGTTTTTT.

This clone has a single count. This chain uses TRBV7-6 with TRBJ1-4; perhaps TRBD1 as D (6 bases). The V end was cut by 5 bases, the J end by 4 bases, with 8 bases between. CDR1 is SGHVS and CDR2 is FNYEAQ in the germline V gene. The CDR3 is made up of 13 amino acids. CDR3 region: CASSDRNNEKLFF. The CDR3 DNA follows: TGTGCCAGCAGCGACAGGAATAATGAAAAACTGTTTTTT.

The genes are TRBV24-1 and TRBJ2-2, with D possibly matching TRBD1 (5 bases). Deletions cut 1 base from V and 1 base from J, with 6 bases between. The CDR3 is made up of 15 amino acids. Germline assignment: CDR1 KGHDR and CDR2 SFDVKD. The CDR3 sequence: CATSDFQGNTGELFF. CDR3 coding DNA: TGTGCCACCAGTGATTTCCAGGGGAACACCGGGGAGCTGTTTTTT.

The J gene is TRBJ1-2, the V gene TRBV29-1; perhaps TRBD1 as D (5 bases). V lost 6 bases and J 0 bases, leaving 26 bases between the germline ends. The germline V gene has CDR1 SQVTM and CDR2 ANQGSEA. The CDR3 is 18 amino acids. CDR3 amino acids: CSVSNPGRDSRANYGYTF. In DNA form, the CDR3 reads TGCAGCGTCAGTAATCCGGGACGGGACTCACGGGCTAACTATGGCTACACCTTC.

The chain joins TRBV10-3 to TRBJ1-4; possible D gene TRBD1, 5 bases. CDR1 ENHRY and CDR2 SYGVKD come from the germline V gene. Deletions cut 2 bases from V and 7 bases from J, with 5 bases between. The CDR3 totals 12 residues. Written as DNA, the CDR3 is TGTGCCATCAGTGAGAGGGGTGAAAAACTGTTTTTT. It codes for CAISERGEKLFF.

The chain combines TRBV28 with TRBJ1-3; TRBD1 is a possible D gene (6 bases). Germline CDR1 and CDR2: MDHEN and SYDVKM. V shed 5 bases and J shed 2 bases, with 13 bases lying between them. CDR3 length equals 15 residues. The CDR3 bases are TGTGCCAGCAGTGTAGGGGGTTTAGCTGGAAACACCATATATTTT. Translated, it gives CASSVGGLAGNTIYF.

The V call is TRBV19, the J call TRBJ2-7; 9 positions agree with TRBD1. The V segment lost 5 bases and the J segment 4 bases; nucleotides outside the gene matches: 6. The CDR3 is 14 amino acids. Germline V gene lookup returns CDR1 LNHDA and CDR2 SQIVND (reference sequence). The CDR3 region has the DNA TGTGCCAGTAGTCACCGGGACAGGGTTTACGAGCAGTACTTC. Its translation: CASSHRDRVYEQYF.

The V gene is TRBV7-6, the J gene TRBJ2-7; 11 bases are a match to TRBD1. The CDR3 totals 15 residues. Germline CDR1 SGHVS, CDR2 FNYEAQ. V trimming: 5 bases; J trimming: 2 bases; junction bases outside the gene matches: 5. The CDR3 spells CASSRDRGIPYEQYF. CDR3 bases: TGTGCCAGCAGCCGGGACAGGGGGATACCCTACGAGCAGTACTTC.

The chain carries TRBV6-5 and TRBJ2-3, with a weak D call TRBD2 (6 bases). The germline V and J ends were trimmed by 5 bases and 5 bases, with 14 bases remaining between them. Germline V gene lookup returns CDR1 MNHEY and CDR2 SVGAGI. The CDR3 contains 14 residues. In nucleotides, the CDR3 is TGTGCCAGCAGTACGAGACTAGGCGGAGATACGCAGTATTTT. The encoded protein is CASSTRLGGDTQYF.

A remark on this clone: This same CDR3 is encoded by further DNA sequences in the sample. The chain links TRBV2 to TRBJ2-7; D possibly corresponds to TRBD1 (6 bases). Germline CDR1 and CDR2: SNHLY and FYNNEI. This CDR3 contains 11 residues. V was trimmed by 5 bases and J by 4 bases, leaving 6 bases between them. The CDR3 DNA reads TGTGCCAGCAGTACAGGGTACGAGCAGTACTTC. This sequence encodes CASSTGYEQYF.